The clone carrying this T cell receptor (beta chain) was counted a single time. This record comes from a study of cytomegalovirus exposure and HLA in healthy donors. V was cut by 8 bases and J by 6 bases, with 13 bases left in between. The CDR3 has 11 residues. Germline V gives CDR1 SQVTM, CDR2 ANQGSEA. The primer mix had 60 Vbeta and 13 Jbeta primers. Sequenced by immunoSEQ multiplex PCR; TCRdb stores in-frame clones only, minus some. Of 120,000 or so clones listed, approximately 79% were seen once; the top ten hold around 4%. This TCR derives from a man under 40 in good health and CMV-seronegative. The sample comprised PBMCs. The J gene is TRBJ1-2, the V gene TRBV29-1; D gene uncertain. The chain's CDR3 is CSLRGSHGYTF. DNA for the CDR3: TGCAGCTTGAGAGGGAGTCATGGCTACACCTTC.